A selection of T cell receptor beta chains follows, all from one sample in a study of neurological immune-mediated disorders. TCRdb independently ran MiXCR on the 5' RACE reads; one entry per CDR3 protein. The sample shows 95,000 or so distinct CDR3 sequences, about 3.8% of them seen only once. The sequenced sample consisted of PBMCs. These receptors were collected from a woman between 18 and 29 years old with multiple sclerosis. CDR3s include the opening cysteine and the closing phenylalanine or tryptophan. The D gene is left open where the match is weak. The size entry is marked missing in some rows and otherwise reads once, few, many or a size class.

TRBJ1-1,TRBV29-1,NA,many,CSVSGGAGTEAFF,TGCAGCGTTTCTGGGGGCGCCGGTACTGAAGCTTTCTTT
TRBJ2-4,TRBV20-1,TRBD1,many,CSARGWGQGVMGIQYF,TGCAGTGCTAGAGGGTGGGGACAGGGGGTTATGGGCATTCAGTACTTC
TRBJ2-3,TRBV4-3,TRBD2,many,CASSQVLAGGTDTQYF,TGCGCCAGCAGCCAAGTACTAGCGGGAGGCACAGATACGCAGTATTTT
TRBJ2-1,TRBV3-1,TRBD2,many,CASSPSGAYNEQFF,TGTGCCAGCAGCCCAAGCGGGGCCTACAATGAGCAGTTCTTC
TRBJ2-7,TRBV10-3,TRBD1,many,CAIRAPGTGFYEQYF,TGTGCCATCAGGGCCCCCGGGACAGGGTTCTACGAGCAGTACTTC
TRBJ1-4,TRBV6-6,NA,many,CASNRGLGEKLFF,TGTGCCAGCAATCGGGGGCTCGGCGAAAAACTGTTTTTT
TRBJ2-1,TRBV15,NA,many,CATSRDRFSNYNEQFF,TGTGCCACCAGCAGAGATCGGTTTTCGAACTACAATGAGCAGTTCTTC
TRBJ1-1,TRBV20-1,TRBD1,many,CSAPPTGGGTEAFF,TGCAGTGCCCCACCGACAGGGGGTGGGACTGAAGCTTTCTTT
TRBJ1-1,TRBV20-1,NA,many,CSALDPVNTEAFF,TGCAGTGCCCTGGACCCGGTTAACACTGAAGCTTTCTTT
TRBJ1-3,TRBV20-1,NA,many,CSARDGRRGRRNTIYF,TGCAGTGCTAGAGACGGCCGCCGGGGACGGCGAAACACCATATATTTT
TRBJ1-5,TRBV28,TRBD1,many,CASRHGTGQADNQPQHF,TGTGCCAGCAGACATGGAACCGGACAGGCTGACAATCAGCCCCAGCATTTT
TRBJ2-7,TRBV20-1,NA,many,CSAVRENEQYF,TGCAGTGCTGTCAGGGAGAACGAGCAGTACTTC
TRBJ2-7,TRBV5-5,NA,many,CASSPMGSEQYF,TGTGCCAGCAGCCCAATGGGATCCGAGCAGTACTTC
TRBJ2-5,TRBV20-1,NA,many,CSARTKETQYF,TGCAGTGCCAGGACAAAAGAGACCCAGTACTTC
TRBJ1-1,TRBV12-3/TRBV12-4,NA,many,CASSLVEGTRAFF,TGTGCCAGCAGTTTAGTGGAGGGGACGCGAGCTTTCTTT
TRBJ1-6,TRBV20-1,TRBD1,many,CSARDRTGEAPLHF,TGCAGTGCTAGGGATAGGACAGGGGAGGCACCCCTCCACTTT
TRBJ1-5,TRBV19,NA,NA,CASSIVLLTGDPANQPQNF,TGTGCCAGTAGTATAGTGTTGTTGACGGGGGACCCCGCTAATCAGCCCCAGAATTTT
TRBJ1-1,TRBV10-3,NA,many,CAISDRNTEAFF,TGTGCCATCAGTGACAGGAACACTGAAGCTTTCTTT
TRBJ2-3,TRBV27,NA,many,CASSLGRGPREDTQYF,TGTGCCAGCAGTTTGGGGCGGGGGCCCCGCGAAGATACGCAGTATTTT
TRBJ1-2,TRBV7-2,NA,many,CASSLGTGAYGYTF,TGTGCCAGCAGCTTAGGTACGGGGGCCTATGGCTACACCTTC
TRBJ2-3,TRBV12-3/TRBV12-4,NA,many,CASSFYSTDTQYF,TGTGCCAGCAGTTTTTACAGCACAGATACGCAGTATTTT
TRBJ1-2,TRBV4-1,NA,many,CASSPQVNYGYTF,TGCGCCAGCAGCCCCCAGGTTAACTATGGCTACACCTTC
TRBJ2-3,TRBV11-2,NA,many,CASSGGTRELGNTQYF,TGTGCCAGCAGTGGCGGGACGAGGGAGTTAGGGAATACGCAGTATTTT
TRBJ2-7,TRBV10-3,NA,many,CAIREHGEWEQYF,TGTGCCATCAGGGAGCACGGGGAGTGGGAGCAGTACTTC
TRBJ1-2,TRBV5-1,NA,many,CASSPSPGASGYTF,TGCGCCAGCAGCCCCAGTCCGGGGGCTTCTGGCTACACCTTC
TRBJ2-1,TRBV29-1,NA,many,CSVDGNLASEQFF,TGCAGCGTTGACGGGAATCTGGCGAGTGAGCAGTTCTTC
TRBJ1-1,TRBV30,TRBD1,many,CAWISGTGSSAFF,TGTGCCTGGATCTCTGGGACAGGGTCTTCGGCTTTCTTT
TRBJ1-1,TRBV7-2,NA,many,CATLLDSVVMTEAFF,TGTGCCACCCTTCTGGACTCGGTGGTTATGACTGAAGCTTTCTTT
TRBJ2-7,TRBV20-1,TRBD2,many,CSARYGTSGDLPGEQYF,TGCAGTGCTAGGTACGGGACTAGCGGGGACCTCCCCGGCGAGCAGTACTTC
TRBJ2-5,TRBV29-1,NA,NA,CSVGPGGGTQYF,TGCAGCGTTGGGCCAGGGGGGGGGACCCAGTACTTC
TRBJ2-5,TRBV25-1,NA,many,CASSKRIGGHQETQYF,TGTGCCAGCAGTAAACGGATCGGAGGGCACCAAGAGACCCAGTACTTC
TRBJ2-3,TRBV5-1,NA,NA,CASSSGVADTQYF,TGCGCCAGCAGCTCGGGGGTGGCAGATACGCAGTATTTT
TRBJ2-3,TRBV10-3,NA,many,CAISDGQDTDTQYF,TGTGCCATCAGTGATGGGCAAGACACAGATACGCAGTATTTT
TRBJ2-1,TRBV20-1,NA,many,CSAREGGVDYNEQFF,TGCAGTGCTAGGGAGGGGGGGGTCGACTACAATGAGCAGTTCTTC
TRBJ2-1,TRBV11-2,NA,many,CASSLGASFFGGYNEQFF,TGTGCCAGCAGCTTAGGGGCCTCTTTTTTTGGGGGATACAATGAGCAGTTCTTC
TRBJ1-1,TRBV12-3/TRBV12-4,TRBD1,many,CASGDRQNTEAFF,TGTGCCAGCGGGGACAGGCAGAACACTGAAGCTTTCTTT
TRBJ2-1,TRBV7-3,NA,many,CASSLDYGEYNEQFF,TGTGCCAGCAGCTTGGACTACGGGGAGTACAATGAGCAGTTCTTC
TRBJ2-7,TRBV6-5,NA,many,CASSIEGLPYEQYF,TGTGCCAGCAGTATTGAAGGTCTCCCATACGAGCAGTACTTC
TRBJ1-1,TRBV5-1,NA,many,CASSLGANTEAFF,TGCGCCAGCAGCTTGGGGGCGAACACTGAAGCTTTCTTT
TRBJ2-5,TRBV7-8,TRBD2,many,CASSFPWTSGGSQTQYF,TGTGCCAGCAGCTTCCCGTGGACTAGCGGGGGTTCGCAGACCCAGTACTTC
TRBJ1-6,TRBV20-1,NA,many,CSANPRAGPFHF,TGCAGTGCTAACCCCCGCGCAGGACCCTTCCACTTT
TRBJ1-5,TRBV19,NA,few,CASSRAGGGNQPQHF,TGTGCCAGTAGCAGAGCTGGGGGAGGGAATCAGCCCCAGCATTTT
TRBJ2-1,TRBV19,NA,many,CASSAPGPDNEQFF,TGTGCCAGTAGTGCACCGGGGCCCGACAATGAGCAGTTCTTC
TRBJ2-7,TRBV20-1,TRBD2,many,CSASALATRAYEQYF,TGCAGTGCTAGTGCACTAGCGACAAGGGCCTACGAGCAGTACTTC
TRBJ2-7,TRBV20-1,TRBD2,many,CSAGLAGDVSEQYF,TGCAGTGCGGGACTAGCGGGGGATGTAAGCGAGCAGTACTTC
TRBJ1-2,TRBV29-1,NA,many,CSVADGYTF,TGCAGCGTCGCCGATGGCTACACCTTC
TRBJ1-2,TRBV20-1,TRBD1,many,CSAPTKTGRGGGYTF,TGCAGTGCCCCAACGAAGACAGGGAGGGGAGGTGGCTACACCTTC
TRBJ2-6,TRBV6-2/TRBV6-3,NA,many,CASSEISGANVLTF,TGTGCCAGCAGTGAAATTTCTGGGGCCAACGTCCTGACTTTC
TRBJ1-1,TRBV20-1,TRBD1,many,CSASSTGVWDTEAFF,TGCAGTGCTAGCTCAACAGGGGTTTGGGACACTGAAGCTTTCTTT
TRBJ2-2,TRBV5-1,NA,NA,CASRPGTGDTGELFF,TGCGCCAGCAGACCCGGGACGGGGGACACCGGGGAGCTGTTTTTT
TRBJ2-7,TRBV20-1,NA,many,CSVNKINYEQYF,TGCAGTGTAAACAAGATTAACTACGAGCAGTACTTC
TRBJ2-7,TRBV4-3,TRBD2,many,CASSQDQVAGGTYEQYF,TGCGCCAGCAGCCAAGATCAGGTAGCGGGAGGGACCTACGAGCAGTACTTC
TRBJ2-7,TRBV10-3,NA,many,CAISVGYSYSYEQYF,TGTGCCATCAGTGTTGGGTATTCTTACTCCTACGAGCAGTACTTC
TRBJ1-5,TRBV4-3,NA,many,CASSPTRGDQPQHF,TGCGCCAGCAGCCCGACGAGGGGTGATCAGCCCCAGCATTTT